This TCR beta chain emerged from a study of blood T cell repertoires in COVID-19. The overall study: Both acute and convalescent COVID-19 samples were obtained from the United States, Italy and Spain. PBMCs, B-cell-depleted T cells, or T cells were the source of the cDNA or gDNA that made up the material.

Under the authors' procedure: Researchers report that nucleated cell counts were estimated from reference gene primer amplification. Sequencing used immunoSEQ multiplex PCR; TCRdb keeps in-frame clones, though not all of them. V and J calls and clone size follow that table, whereas D and trimming were derived from the DNA. Here the sample spans about 270,000 clones, around 86% being singletons. V lost 7 bases, J lost 5 bases, and 11 bases lay in between. The germline gives CDR1 MDHEN, CDR2 SYDVKM. This CDR3 is built from 12 residues. The receptor comes from a woman aged 60 to 75 with active or convalescent COVID-19. The sequencing input was peripheral blood. The genes are TRBV28 and TRBJ2-5, with TRBD2 as a possible D gene (5 bases). This CDR3 is CASTGLGETQYF. CDR3 DNA: TGTGCCAGCACGGGGTTGGGGGAGACCCAGTACTTC. The full variable domain, its missing parts supplied by reference TRBV28 and TRBJ2-5, is DVKVTQSSRYLVKRTGEKVFLECVQDMDHENMFWYRQDPGLGLRLIYFSYDVKMKEKGDIPEGYSVSREKKERFSLILESASTNQTSMYLCASTGLGETQYFGPGTRLLVL.